The clone carrying this T cell receptor beta chain was seen once. No antigen is known for it. RNA totalling roughly 0.5 to 1 ug underwent reverse transcription with random hexamers. Multiplex immunoSEQ PCR targeted 54 Vbeta and 13 Jbeta TCR beta segments. One entry per CDR3 protein, called by TCRdb with MiXCR from the immunoSEQ multiplex PCR reads. Seen here are 210,000 or so distinct CDR3 sequences, 94% observed once, and the top ten hold 0.15%. This sample is drawn from a study of CD8 T cells in Susac syndrome. General study findings and limits: The study conceded that its TCR sequencing and HLA analysis involved relatively few individuals.

Germline-derived CDR1 and CDR2 are MNHEY and SVGEGT. The CDR3 is made up of 12 amino acids. V shed 2 bases and J shed 5 bases, with 6 bases lying between them. CD8+ and CD4+ T cells from blood underwent TCR beta sequencing. The TCR originated in a human donor with Susac syndrome. The gene calls are TRBV6-2 or TRBV6-3 and TRBJ2-5; D remains ambiguous. The sequencing sample was made of CD4+ T cells from PBMCs. CDR3 nucleotide sequence: TGTGCCAGCAGTTACGCCCGGGAGACCCAGTACTTC. Translation: CASSYARETQYF.